Sequencing of this T cell receptor beta chain was carried out in a study of blood T cell repertoires in COVID-19. Study information: T cells, B-cell-depleted T cells, or PBMCs provided the cDNA or gDNA that served as material.

CDR3 length: 12 residues. Trimming shortened V by 8 bases and J by 1 base, and 11 bases separated the two germline ends. Germline assignment: CDR1 SQVTM and CDR2 ANQGSEA. This clone occurred a few times. Only in-frame clones appear in the TCRdb table, and some are missing; sequencing was by immunoSEQ multiplex PCR. The sample includes roughly 72,000 clones, 79% of them seen just once. The chain employs TRBV29-1 and TRBJ1-1; no definite D call. The sequence came from an elderly woman with active or convalescent COVID-19. Sequences were obtained from peripheral blood. In nucleotides, the CDR3 is TGCAGCATACGGGAAGCGAACACTGAAGCTTTCTTT. It codes for CSIREANTEAFF.